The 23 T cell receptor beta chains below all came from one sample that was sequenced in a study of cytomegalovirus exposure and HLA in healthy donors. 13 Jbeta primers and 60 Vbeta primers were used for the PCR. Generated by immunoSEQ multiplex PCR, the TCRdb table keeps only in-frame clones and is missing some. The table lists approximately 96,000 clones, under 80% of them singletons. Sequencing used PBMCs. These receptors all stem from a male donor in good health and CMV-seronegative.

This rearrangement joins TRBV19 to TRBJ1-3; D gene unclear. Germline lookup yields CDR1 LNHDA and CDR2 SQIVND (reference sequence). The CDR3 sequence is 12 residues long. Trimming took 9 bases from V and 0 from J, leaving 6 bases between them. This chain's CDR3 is CASGSSGNTIYF. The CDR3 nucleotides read TGTGCCAGCGGGAGCTCTGGAAACACCATATATTTT.

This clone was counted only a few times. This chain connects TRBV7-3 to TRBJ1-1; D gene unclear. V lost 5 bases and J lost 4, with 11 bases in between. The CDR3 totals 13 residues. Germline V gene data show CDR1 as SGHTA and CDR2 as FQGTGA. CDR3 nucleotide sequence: TGTGCCAGCAGCCCCGGGGTCCTCACTGAAGCTTTCTTT. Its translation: CASSPGVLTEAFF.

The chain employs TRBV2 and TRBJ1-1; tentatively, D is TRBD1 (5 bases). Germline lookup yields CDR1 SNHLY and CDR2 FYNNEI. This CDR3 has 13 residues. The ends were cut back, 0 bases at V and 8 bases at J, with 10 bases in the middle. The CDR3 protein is CASSEAGGWEAFF. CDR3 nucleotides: TGTGCCAGCAGTGAAGCTGGGGGGTGGGAAGCTTTCTTT.

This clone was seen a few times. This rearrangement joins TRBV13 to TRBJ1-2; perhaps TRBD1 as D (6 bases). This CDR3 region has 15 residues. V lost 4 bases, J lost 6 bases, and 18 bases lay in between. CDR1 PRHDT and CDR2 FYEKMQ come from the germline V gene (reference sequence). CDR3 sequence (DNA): TGTGCCAGCAGCTCGACCAGGGACATTGATGATGGCTACACCTTC. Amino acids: CASSSTRDIDDGYTF. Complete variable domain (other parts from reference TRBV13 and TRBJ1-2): AAGVIQSPRHLIKEKRETATLKCYPIPRHDTVYWYQQGPGQDPQFLISFYEKMQSDKGSIPDRFSAQQFSDYHSELNMSSLELGDSALYFCASSSTRDIDDGYTFGSGTRLTVV.

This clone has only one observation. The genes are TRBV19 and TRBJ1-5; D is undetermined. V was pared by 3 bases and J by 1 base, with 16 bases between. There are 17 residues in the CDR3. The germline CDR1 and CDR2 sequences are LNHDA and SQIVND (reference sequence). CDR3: CASSIQASGLSNQPQHF. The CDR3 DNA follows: TGTGCCAGTAGTATCCAGGCGTCGGGGTTAAGCAATCAGCCCCAGCATTTT. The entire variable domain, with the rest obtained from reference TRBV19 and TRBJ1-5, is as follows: DGGITQSPKYLFRKEGQNVTLSCEQNLNHDAMYWYRQDPGQGLRLIYYSQIVNDFQKGDIAEGYSVSREKKESFPLTVTSAQKNPTAFYLCASSIQASGLSNQPQHFGDGTRLSIL.

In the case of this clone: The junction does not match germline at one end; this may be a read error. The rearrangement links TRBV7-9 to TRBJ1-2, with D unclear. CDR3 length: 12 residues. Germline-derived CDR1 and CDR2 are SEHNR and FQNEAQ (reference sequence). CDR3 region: CASSLDIYGESF. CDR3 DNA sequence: TGTGCCAGCAGCTTAGATATATACGGGGAGTCCTTC.

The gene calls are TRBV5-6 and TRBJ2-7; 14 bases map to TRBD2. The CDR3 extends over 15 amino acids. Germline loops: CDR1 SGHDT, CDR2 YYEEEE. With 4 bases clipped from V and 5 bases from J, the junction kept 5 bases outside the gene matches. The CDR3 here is CASSRGTSGSHEQYF. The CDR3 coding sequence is TGTGCCAGCAGCCGGGGGACTAGCGGGAGCCACGAGCAGTACTTC.

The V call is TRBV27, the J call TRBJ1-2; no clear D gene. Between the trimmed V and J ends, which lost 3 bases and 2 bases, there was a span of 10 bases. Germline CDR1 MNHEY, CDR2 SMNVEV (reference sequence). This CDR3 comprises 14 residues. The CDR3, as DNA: TGTGCCAGCAGTTTGGTGCAGTCAAACTATGGCTACACCTTC. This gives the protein CASSLVQSNYGYTF.

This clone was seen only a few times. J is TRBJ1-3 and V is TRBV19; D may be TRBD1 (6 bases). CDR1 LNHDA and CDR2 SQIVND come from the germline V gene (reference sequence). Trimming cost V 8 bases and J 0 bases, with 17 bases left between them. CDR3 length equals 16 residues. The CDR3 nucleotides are TGTGCCAGTGGGGGGGCCAACCGCCTCTCTGGAAACACCATATATTTT. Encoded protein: CASGGANRLSGNTIYF. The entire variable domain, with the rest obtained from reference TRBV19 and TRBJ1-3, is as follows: DGGITQSPKYLFRKEGQNVTLSCEQNLNHDAMYWYRQDPGQGLRLIYYSQIVNDFQKGDIAEGYSVSREKKESFPLTVTSAQKNPTAFYLCASGGANRLSGNTIYFGEGSWLTVV.

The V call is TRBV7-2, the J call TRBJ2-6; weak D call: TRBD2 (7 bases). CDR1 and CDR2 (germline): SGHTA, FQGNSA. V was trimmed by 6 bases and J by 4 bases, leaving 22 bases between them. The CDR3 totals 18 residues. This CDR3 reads CASRDWGGRRTGANVLTF. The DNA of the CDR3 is TGTGCCAGCAGGGACTGGGGGGGGCGGAGGACCGGGGCCAACGTCCTGACTTTC.

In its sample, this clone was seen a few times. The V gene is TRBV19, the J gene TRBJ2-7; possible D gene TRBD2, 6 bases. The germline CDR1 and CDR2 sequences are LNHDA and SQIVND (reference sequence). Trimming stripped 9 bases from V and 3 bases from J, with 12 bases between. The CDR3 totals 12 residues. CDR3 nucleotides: TGTGCCAGCACGGGGGTCAACTACGAGCAGTACTTC. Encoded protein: CASTGVNYEQYF.

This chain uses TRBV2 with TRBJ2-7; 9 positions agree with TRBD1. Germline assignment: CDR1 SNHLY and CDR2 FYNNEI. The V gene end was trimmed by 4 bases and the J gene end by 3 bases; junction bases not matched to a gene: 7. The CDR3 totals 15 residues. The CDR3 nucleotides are TGTGCCAGCAGTGCCACCGGGACAGGGATCTACGAGCAGTACTTC. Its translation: CASSATGTGIYEQYF. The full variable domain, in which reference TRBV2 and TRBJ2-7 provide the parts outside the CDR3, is EPEVTQTPSHQVTQMGQEVILRCVPISNHLYFYWYRQILGQKVEFLVSFYNNEISEKSEIFDDQFSVERPDGSNFTLKIRSTKLEDSAMYFCASSATGTGIYEQYFGPGTRLTVT.

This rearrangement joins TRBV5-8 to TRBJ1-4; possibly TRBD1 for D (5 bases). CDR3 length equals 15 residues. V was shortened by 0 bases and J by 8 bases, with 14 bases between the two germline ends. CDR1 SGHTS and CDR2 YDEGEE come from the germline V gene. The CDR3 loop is CASSLVQVGREKLFF. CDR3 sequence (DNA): TGTGCCAGCAGCTTGGTGCAGGTGGGGCGGGAAAAACTGTTTTTT.

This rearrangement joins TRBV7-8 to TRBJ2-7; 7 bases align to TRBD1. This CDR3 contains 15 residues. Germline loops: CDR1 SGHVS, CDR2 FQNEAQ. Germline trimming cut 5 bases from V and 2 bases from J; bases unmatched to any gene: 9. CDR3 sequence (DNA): TGTGCCAGCAGCCCACCTAACAGGGGCCCCTACGAGCAGTACTTC. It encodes CASSPPNRGPYEQYF. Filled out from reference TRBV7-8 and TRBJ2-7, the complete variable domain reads GAGVSQSPRYKVAKRGQDVALRCDPISGHVSLFWYQQALGQGPEFLTYFQNEAQLDKSGLPSDRFFAERPEGSVSTLKIQRTQQEDSAVYLCASSPPNRGPYEQYFGPGTRLTVT.

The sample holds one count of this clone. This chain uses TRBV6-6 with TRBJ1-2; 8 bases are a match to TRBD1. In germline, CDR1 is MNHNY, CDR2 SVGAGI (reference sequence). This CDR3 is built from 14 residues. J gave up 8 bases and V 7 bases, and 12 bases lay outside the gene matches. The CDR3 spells CASNNLGTGSGYTF. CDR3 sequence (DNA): TGTGCCAGCAACAACCTCGGGACAGGTTCCGGCTACACCTTC.

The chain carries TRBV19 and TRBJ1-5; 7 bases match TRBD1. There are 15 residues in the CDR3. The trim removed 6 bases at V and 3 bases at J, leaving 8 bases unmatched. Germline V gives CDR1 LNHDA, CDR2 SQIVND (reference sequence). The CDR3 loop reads CASRIRQGYNQPQHF. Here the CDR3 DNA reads TGTGCCAGTAGAATACGACAGGGCTACAATCAGCCCCAGCATTTT.

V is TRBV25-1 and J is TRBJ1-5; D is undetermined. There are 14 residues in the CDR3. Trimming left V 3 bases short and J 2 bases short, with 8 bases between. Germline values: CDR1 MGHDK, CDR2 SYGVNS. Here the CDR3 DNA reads TGTGCCAGCAGTGATTACTATCGCAATCAGCCCCAGCATTTT. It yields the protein CASSDYYRNQPQHF.

This chain's CDR3 is CAIRPPGYSSYEQYF. DNA for the CDR3: TGTGCCATCAGGCCTCCGGGATATTCCTCCTACGAGCAGTACTTC. This sequence joins TRBV10-3 and TRBJ2-7; D possibly corresponds to TRBD2 (5 bases). CDR3 length: 15 residues. CDR1 and CDR2 from the germline V gene are ENHRY and SYGVKD. Trimming cost V 6 bases and J 0 bases, with 15 bases left between them.

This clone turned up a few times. As DNA, the CDR3 is TGTGCCAGCAGCCCCGGACTAGCGAACTACGAGCAGTACTTC. Amino acids: CASSPGLANYEQYF. V usage is TRBV7-2 and J usage is TRBJ2-7; 9 bases align to TRBD2. The J segment lost 3 bases and the V segment lost 5 bases, leaving 5 bases of the junction unmatched. This CDR3 contains 14 residues. Germline values: CDR1 SGHTA, CDR2 FQGNSA.

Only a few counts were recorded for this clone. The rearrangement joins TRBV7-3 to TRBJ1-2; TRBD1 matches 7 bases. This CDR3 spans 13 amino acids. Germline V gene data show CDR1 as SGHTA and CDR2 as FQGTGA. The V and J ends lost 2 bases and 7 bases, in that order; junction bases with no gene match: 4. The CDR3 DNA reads TGTGCCAGCAGCTTAGGCCAGGGGGGTGGCTACACCTTC. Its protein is CASSLGQGGGYTF.

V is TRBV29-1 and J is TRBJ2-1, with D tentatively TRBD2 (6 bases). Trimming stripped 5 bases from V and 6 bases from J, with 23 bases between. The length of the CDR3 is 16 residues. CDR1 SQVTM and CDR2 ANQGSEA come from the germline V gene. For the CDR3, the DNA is TGCAGCGTTATACCAGGGACTCCCCTTTCTACCAATGAGCAGTTCTTC. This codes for CSVIPGTPLSTNEQFF.

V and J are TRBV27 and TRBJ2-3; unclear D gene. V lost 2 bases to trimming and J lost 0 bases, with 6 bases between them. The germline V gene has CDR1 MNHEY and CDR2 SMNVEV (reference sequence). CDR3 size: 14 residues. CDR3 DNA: TGTGCCAGCAGTTTAGCCGGTAGCACAGATACGCAGTATTTT. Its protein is CASSLAGSTDTQYF.

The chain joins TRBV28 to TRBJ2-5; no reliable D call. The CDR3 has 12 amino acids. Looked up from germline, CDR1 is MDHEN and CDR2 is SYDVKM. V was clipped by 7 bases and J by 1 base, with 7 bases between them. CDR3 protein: CASTAVQETQYF. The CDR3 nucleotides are TGTGCCAGCACGGCGGTCCAAGAGACCCAGTACTTC.